This is a list of T cell receptor beta chains from one sample in a study of technical replicates of blood from a handful of donors. This table comes from immunoSEQ multiplex PCR, and its TCRdb copy is limited to in-frame clones, with some not included. The repertoire consists of about 12,000 clones, with approximately 79% occurring once and the leading ten covering less than 15%. Sequenced material: PBMCs. Source of these receptors: a human donor in good health. Both conserved end residues are part of each CDR3. Each record gives: D gene, clone size, J gene, V gene, CDR3 DNA, CDR3 protein. A D gene is named only where the DNA matches it firmly. Only some rows state a clone size, as once, few, many or a class for expanded clones.

>TRBD1|NA|TRBJ2-7|TRBV7-6
TGTGCCAGCAGCCCTACAGGGGCCGCACCATTAAACTACGAGCAGTACTTC
CASSPTGAAPLNYEQYF
>TRBD1|NA|TRBJ2-5|TRBV5-1
TGCGCCAGCAGCCCTACAGGGGGCCAAGAGACCCAGTACTTC
CASSPTGGQETQYF
>NA|few|TRBJ1-2|TRBV2
TGTGCCAGCAGTGAAGCGGGGCCTGGCTACACCTTC
CASSEAGPGYTF
>NA|NA|TRBJ2-3|TRBV6-1
TGTGCCAGCACCGCGACCTGGAGCGCGCCAGATACGCAGTATTTT
CASTATWSAPDTQYF
>TRBD2|NA|TRBJ2-1|TRBV28
TGTGCCAGCAGTTCCGAGTCCGGGACTAGCGGGAGGTTTTACAATGAGCAGTTCTTC
CASSSESGTSGRFYNEQFF
>NA|NA|TRBJ2-1|TRBV5-1
TGCGCCAGCAGACGCGGGGACGGAAGCTCCTACAATGAGCAGTTCTTC
CASRRGDGSSYNEQFF
>TRBD2|NA|TRBJ2-5|TRBV4-1
TGCGCCAGCAGCCAAGCGGGACTAGCGGTCGAGACCCAGTACTTC
CASSQAGLAVETQYF
>NA|NA|TRBJ1-3|TRBV5-1
TGCGCCAGCAGCTTCGGGGGAATCGGAAACACCATATATTTT
CASSFGGIGNTIYF
>NA|NA|TRBJ1-1|TRBV7-2
TGTGCCAGCAGCCATGACAGGAACACTGAAGCTTTCTTT
CASSHDRNTEAFF
>NA|NA|TRBJ1-2|TRBV4-2
TGTGCCAGCAGCCAAGATTTGAGGAACTATGGCTACACCTTC
CASSQDLRNYGYTF
>TRBD2|NA|TRBJ2-7|TRBV10-2
TGCGCCAGCAGCCTAGCGGCCTCCTACGAGCAGTACTTC
CASSLAASYEQYF
>TRBD1|few|TRBJ1-5|TRBV7-9
TGTGCCAGCAGCTTAAGCACAGGGGCTGCTCAGCCCCAGCATTTT
CASSLSTGAAQPQHF
>NA|NA|TRBJ2-7|TRBV5-1
TGCGCCAGCAGCCTAAGGACTTTCTCCTACGAGCAGTACTTC
CASSLRTFSYEQYF
>TRBD1|few|TRBJ2-2|TRBV29-1
TGCAGCGTTGGCTCAGGACAGGGGACCGGGGAGCTGTTTTTT
CSVGSGQGTGELFF
>TRBD1|NA|TRBJ1-2|TRBV19
TGTGCCAGTAGTCGATTAGAGGGACAGGGAGGATATGGCTACACCTTC
CASSRLEGQGGYGYTF
>TRBD1|NA|TRBJ1-5|TRBV6-1
TGTGCCAGCAAAACCGGGACAGGGTACCATCAGCCCCAGCATTTT
CASKTGTGYHQPQHF
>TRBD1|NA|TRBJ1-2|TRBV19
TGTGCCAGTAGTGGGACAGGGCAAGGGGATGGCTACACCTTC
CASSGTGQGDGYTF
>NA|NA|TRBJ1-3|TRBV7-8
TGTGCCAGCAGCTCACAGGGAGCCGGAAACACCATATATTTT
CASSSQGAGNTIYF
>NA|NA|TRBJ2-7|TRBV5-1
TGCGCCAGCAGCTCGAGGAACGGCGGGGAGCAGTACTTC
CASSSRNGGEQYF
>NA|few|TRBJ1-3|TRBV6-1
TGTGCCAGCAAACAGGACGGAAACACCATATATTTT
CASKQDGNTIYF
>TRBD2|NA|TRBJ2-1|TRBV5-8
TGTGCCAGCAGTGAACATTTGACTAGCGGGGGATACAATGAGCAGTTCTTC
CASSEHLTSGGYNEQFF
>NA|NA|TRBJ2-1|TRBV2
TGTGCCAGCGGTCGGATGGGCGAGCAGTTCTTC
CASGRMGEQFF
>NA|NA|TRBJ1-1|TRBV9
TGTGCCAGCAGCGTAGCTACTCGGAACACTGAAGCTTTCTTT
CASSVATRNTEAFF
>TRBD2|NA|TRBJ2-2|TRBV7-9
TGTGCCAGCAGCCCTCCGGGACTAGCGGACACCGGGGAGCTGTTTTTT
CASSPPGLADTGELFF
>NA|NA|TRBJ2-1|TRBV19
TGTGCCAGTAGCTGGACAGAAAATTCCTACAATGAGCAGTTCTTC
CASSWTENSYNEQFF
>TRBD1|NA|TRBJ2-7|TRBV27
TGTGCCAGCAACCAAGGGACAGGGTTCTACGAGCAGTACTTC
CASNQGTGFYEQYF
>TRBD1|NA|TRBJ1-1|TRBV27
TGTGCCAGCAGCCCAGGACAGGGGGGGACTGAAGCTTTCTTT
CASSPGQGGTEAFF
>TRBD2|NA|TRBJ2-7|TRBV5-1
TGCGCCAGCAGCTTGGATAGACTAGCGGTAGGCGGCTCCTACGAGCAGTACTTC
CASSLDRLAVGGSYEQYF
>NA|NA|TRBJ1-5|TRBV19
TGTGCCAGTAGTAGTCGGGGGGTCAATCAGCCCCAGCATTTT
CASSSRGVNQPQHF
>NA|NA|TRBJ2-3|TRBV6-4
TGTGCCAGCAGTGAAGGCGGAGGGAGCACAGATACGCAGTATTTT
CASSEGGGSTDTQYF
>NA|NA|TRBJ1-1|TRBV12-5
TGTGCTAGTGGAGTACAGGGTGGAACTGAAGCTTTCTTT
CASGVQGGTEAFF
>NA|once|TRBJ2-7|TRBV5-5
TGTGCCAGCAGCTTTGGACAGCTTACCTACGAGCAGTACTTC
CASSFGQLTYEQYF
>NA|NA|TRBJ2-3|TRBV6-4
TGTGCCAGCAGCCCGGGACTGAGCACAGATACGCAGTATTTT
CASSPGLSTDTQYF
>NA|few|TRBJ2-1|TRBV27
TGTGCCAGCAGTTTACTCGGGTCTTACTACAATGAGCAGTTCTTC
CASSLLGSYYNEQFF
>TRBD2|NA|TRBJ2-7|TRBV5-1
TGCGCCAGCAGCCCGGAGGTGTACGGGAGGGAGCAGTACTTC
CASSPEVYGREQYF
>NA|NA|TRBJ1-1|TRBV6-6
TGTGCCAGCAGTCCCCCCAGGGAAACGAACACTGAAGCTTTCTTT
CASSPPRETNTEAFF
>TRBD2|NA|TRBJ2-1|TRBV7-9
TGTGCCAGCAGCTTAGGAGGAATTAGCGGGAGGGCCCTAAATGAGCAGTTCTTC
CASSLGGISGRALNEQFF
>NA|NA|TRBJ1-4|TRBV7-9
TGTGCCAGCAGCTTAGGGGGCGGTCAGACTAATGAAAAACTGTTTTTT
CASSLGGGQTNEKLFF
>TRBD2|few|TRBJ2-7|TRBV7-8
TGTGCCAGCAGCCTTCTGACTAGCGGGGCCTCCTACGAGCAGTACTTC
CASSLLTSGASYEQYF
>TRBD1|NA|TRBJ1-4|TRBV23-1
TGCGCCAGCAGTCAATCCCCGACAGGGGCGGATAATGAAAAACTGTTTTTT
CASSQSPTGADNEKLFF
>TRBD2|NA|TRBJ2-5|TRBV6-5
TGTGCCAGCAGTCGGACTAGCGGGAGGTGGGAGACCCAGTACTTC
CASSRTSGRWETQYF
>NA|NA|TRBJ2-1|TRBV5-1
TGCGCCAGCAGCTTGGCCGGGGGGCTAGACAATGAGCAGTTCTTC
CASSLAGGLDNEQFF
>NA|few|TRBJ2-7|TRBV18
TGTGCCAGCTCACCAGAATCGGCAGGGGACGAGCAGTACTTC
CASSPESAGDEQYF
>TRBD1|NA|TRBJ2-1|TRBV19
TGTGCCAGTAGTCAAGACAGGGCGTCAATAAATGAGCAGTTCTTC
CASSQDRASINEQFF
>TRBD1|NA|TRBJ1-5|TRBV19
TGTGCCAGTACTACCACGGACAGGGCAGGTCAGCCCCAGCATTTT
CASTTTDRAGQPQHF
>NA|NA|TRBJ1-5|TRBV4-1
TGCGCCAGCAGCCAAGTTTCAGGTCCCTATCAGCCCCAGCATTTT
CASSQVSGPYQPQHF
>TRBD2|few|TRBJ2-2|TRBV6-1
TGTGCCAGCAGTGAACTTCGCGGGAGGAACACCGGGGAGCTGTTTTTT
CASSELRGRNTGELFF
>NA|NA|TRBJ2-1|TRBV4-1
TGCGCCAGCAGCCAAGTGGAGGCGGGGGCGGGGGAGCAGTTCTTC
CASSQVEAGAGEQFF
>NA|once|TRBJ2-7|TRBV10-2
TGCGCCAGCAGTGAGTTGGGGACAACCAGCCCCTACGAGCAGTACTTC
CASSELGTTSPYEQYF
>TRBD2|NA|TRBJ2-3|TRBV2
TGTGCCAGCGCTGGGACTAGCGGGAGCGGTGATACGCAGTATTTT
CASAGTSGSGDTQYF
>NA|NA|TRBJ2-1|TRBV25-1
TGTGCCAGCAGTGAATACTCAGTCTACAATGAGCAGTTCTTC
CASSEYSVYNEQFF
>TRBD1|NA|TRBJ2-7|TRBV7-9
TGTGCCAGCAGCTTAGTCGTGACAGGGTCGTCCTACGAGCAGTACTTC
CASSLVVTGSSYEQYF
>NA|NA|TRBJ1-2|TRBV28
TGTGCCAGCAGCCGACCGGCTCCGGAGGGCTACACCTTC
CASSRPAPEGYTF
>NA|NA|TRBJ2-6|TRBV28
TGTGCCAGCAGCCGACCAACCCTAGCGACTGGGGCCAACGTCCTGACTTTC
CASSRPTLATGANVLTF
>NA|NA|TRBJ2-7|TRBV18
TGTGCCAGCTCTCCACTCGGGACTGTGATGTACTTC
CASSPLGTVMYF
>NA|NA|TRBJ1-5|TRBV18
TGTGCCAGCTCACCGGTGAATCAGGGTCTAGGGCAGCCCCAGCATTTT
CASSPVNQGLGQPQHF
>NA|NA|TRBJ2-5|TRBV5-1
TGCGCCAGCAGCCCCGGTAGGGGAAAAGAGACCCAGTACTTC
CASSPGRGKETQYF
>NA|NA|TRBJ1-2|TRBV5-4
TGTGCCAGCAGCTTCCAGGGGTATGGCTACACCTTC
CASSFQGYGYTF
>TRBD2|few|TRBJ2-7|TRBV5-5
TGTGCCAGCACCCCGAGTGCGGGAGGGCTTTTAGAGCAGTACTTC
CASTPSAGGLLEQYF
>TRBD2|few|TRBJ2-7|TRBV28
TGTGCCAGCAGCCCCCGACTAGCGGGATACGAGCAGTACTTC
CASSPRLAGYEQYF